Detailed here is one T cell receptor (beta chain). The CDR3 end falls 3 residues outside the read, so it is completed with the germline J gene. The sample belongs to a study of T cells in women clearing cervical HPV infection. Germline CDR1 and CDR2: MDHEN and SYDVKM. The CDR3 is made up of 15 amino acids. V lost 10 bases, J lost 2 bases, and 11 bases stayed unmatched. Assay used: immunoSEQ multiplex PCR; TCRdb lists only in-frame clones, some missing. This table holds about 29,000 clones. The V call is TRBV28, the J call TRBJ2-7; 10 nucleotides align to TRBD1. The clonotype originates from a woman aged 18 to 75 with a cervical HPV16 infection that either progressed to CIN3+ or cleared (not recorded which). Sequenced material: blood buffy coat. The CDR3 is CATRGAGQGTYEQYF. The CDR3 bases that were read are TGTGCCACGCGGGGAGCGGGACAGGGGACCTACGAG.